The sequence of this T cell receptor beta chain was determined in a study of cytomegalovirus exposure and HLA in healthy donors. Broader study findings: In a later analysis, across HLA loci, associated TCR counts were highest for DRB1, lowest for HLA-C.

With 60 Vbeta and 13 Jbeta primers, the PCR was carried out. Data came from immunoSEQ multiplex PCR; TCRdb stores just in-frame clones and leaves some out. The sample yields about 130,000 clones, around 80% seen once. The germline V gene encodes CDR1 MNHNY and CDR2 SVGAGI (reference sequence). V shed 6 bases and J 2 bases; nucleotides not matched to a gene: 1. This CDR3 has 14 amino acids. This clone has a handful of counts. The antigen remains unidentified. Sequencing was done on a sample of PBMCs. The clonotype originates from a man aged 40-55 years in good health and CMV-seropositive. The genes are TRBV6-6 and TRBJ1-5; 10 bases line up with TRBD1. CDR3 sequence reads: CASSGQGGNQPQHF. The CDR3 DNA reads TGTGCCAGCAGCGGACAGGGGGGCAATCAGCCCCAGCATTTT.